What follows are 27 T cell receptor beta chains derived from one specimen sequenced in a study of blood T cell repertoires in COVID-19. Sequencing used immunoSEQ multiplex PCR; TCRdb keeps in-frame clones, though not all of them. The data contain 130,000 to 150,000 clones, around 80% of them singletons. Sequenced: peripheral blood. Receptors originate from a man between 65 and 79 years old who had recovered from COVID-19.

This rearrangement joins TRBV4-1 to TRBJ2-7, with TRBD2 matching 10 bases. CDR3 length equals 16 residues. Germline V lookup: CDR1 MGHRA, CDR2 YSYEKL. The ends lost 1 base at V and 0 bases at J; junction bases unmatched: 3. The CDR3 sequence is CASSQGRTSGSYEQYF. The DNA of the CDR3 is TGCGCCAGCAGCCAAGGACGGACTAGCGGCTCCTACGAGCAGTACTTC.

This clone was seen only once. V usage is TRBV6-1 and J usage is TRBJ1-5; D ambiguous. The CDR3 spans 14 residues. V lost 1 base to trimming and J lost 1 base, with 5 bases between them. Looked up from germline, CDR1 is MNHNS and CDR2 is SASEGT. CDR3 sequence (DNA): TGTGCCAGCAGTGAAGGGGAGAGCAATCAGCCCCAGCATTTT. Its translation is CASSEGESNQPQHF.

The chain couples TRBV5-1 to TRBJ2-1; 11 bases line up with TRBD2. Germline CDR1 reads SGHRS; CDR2 reads YFSETQ. The CDR3 covers 16 residues. Unmatched junction bases numbered 5, after V lost 2 bases and J lost 4 bases. The DNA of the CDR3 is TGCGCCAGCAGCTTAGCCGGGACTAGCGGATACAATGAGCAGTTCTTC. Translating gives CASSLAGTSGYNEQFF.

The CDR3, as DNA: TGTGCCAGCACCTATGTAGGGGGCGCGGGGAATGAGCAGTTCTTC. It yields the protein CASTYVGGAGNEQFF. The chain employs TRBV6-5 and TRBJ2-1; perhaps TRBD1 as D (7 bases). The V end lost 7 bases, the J end lost 7 bases, and 20 bases lay between the germline ends. Per germline, CDR1 MNHEY and CDR2 SVGAGI. This CDR3 has 15 amino acids.

This clone was seen at least ten times. The V call is TRBV5-1, the J call TRBJ2-7; maybe TRBD2 (6 bases). The CDR3 is made up of 14 amino acids. Germline V gene lookup returns CDR1 SGHRS and CDR2 YFSETQ. Trimming removed 4 bases from V and 5 bases from J, with 16 bases in between. The CDR3 DNA is TGCGCCAGCAGCGGGGGACTTCAGTTCGACGAGCAGTACTTC. It encodes CASSGGLQFDEQYF.

This sequence joins TRBV24-1 and TRBJ2-3; 11 positions match TRBD1. The ends lost 5 bases at V and 5 bases at J; junction bases unmatched: 5. The CDR3 sequence is 15 residues long. Per the germline V gene, CDR1 is KGHDR and CDR2 is SFDVKD. DNA of the CDR3: TGTGCCACCAGTGTCGGGACAGGGGGTATAGATACGCAGTATTTT. This gives the protein CATSVGTGGIDTQYF.

There are a few counts of this clone. J is TRBJ2-7 and V is TRBV5-1; D unresolved. This CDR3 comprises 14 residues. Trimming cost V 0 bases and J 5 bases, with 12 bases left between them. Germline V gene lookup returns CDR1 SGHRS and CDR2 YFSETQ. The CDR3: CASSLGRLGDEQYF. The CDR3 DNA follows: TGCGCCAGCAGCTTGGGTAGGCTTGGAGACGAGCAGTACTTC. Full variable domain (outside the CDR3, taken from reference TRBV5-1 and TRBJ2-7): KAGVTQTPRYLIKTRGQQVTLSCSPISGHRSVSWYQQTPGQGLQFLFEYFSETQRNKGNFPGRFSGRQFSNSRSEMNVSTLELGDSALYLCASSLGRLGDEQYFGPGTRLTVT.

The J gene is TRBJ1-4, the V gene TRBV29-1; D gene uncertain. Trimming pared 1 base from V and 4 bases from J, leaving 10 bases between. CDR1 is SQVTM, CDR2 ANQGSEA, per germline. This CDR3 has 14 residues. CDR3: CSVEGGSDNEKLFF. The DNA for the CDR3 is TGCAGCGTTGAAGGCGGATCGGATAATGAAAAACTGTTTTTT.

The chain has TRBV6-2 or TRBV6-3 and TRBJ1-2; 7 positions agree with TRBD1. This CDR3 contains 14 residues. Germline V lookup: CDR1 MNHEY, CDR2 SVGEGT. The J segment lost 2 bases and the V segment lost 5 bases, leaving 5 bases of the junction unmatched. DNA for the CDR3: TGTGCCAGCAGTCACAGGGGTCGGAACTATGGCTACACCTTC. Translated, it gives CASSHRGRNYGYTF.

The chain employs TRBV5-6 and TRBJ2-5; 8 bases match TRBD1. CDR1 and CDR2 (germline): SGHDT, YYEEEE. CDR3 length equals 16 residues. V lost 7 bases to trimming and J lost 5 bases; unmatched junction nucleotides: 16. CDR3 in amino acids: CASSSGTGRQGETQYF. The CDR3 region has the DNA TGTGCCAGCTCCTCCGGGACAGGTCGCCAAGGGGAGACCCAGTACTTC.

The V gene is TRBV7-9, the J gene TRBJ2-5; perhaps TRBD2 as D (5 bases). This CDR3 is 17 amino acids long. V lost 3 bases, J lost 5 bases, and 22 bases lay in between. CDR1 is SEHNR, CDR2 FQNEAQ, per germline (reference sequence). The CDR3 protein is CASSFSSSFVAKETQYF. CDR3 bases: TGTGCCAGCAGCTTTTCTTCTAGCTTCGTTGCTAAGGAGACCCAGTACTTC.

This clone counts as medium-sized. The rearrangement uses TRBV2 and TRBJ1-5; TRBD1 matches at 9 bases. The CDR3 loop spans 15 amino acids. Germline V gene lookup returns CDR1 SNHLY and CDR2 FYNNEI. Unmatched junction bases numbered 10, after V lost 6 bases and J lost 7 bases. The CDR3 DNA reads TGTGCCAGCAGACAACAGGGGGCCGCAAGCCAGCCCCAGCATTTT. Translated, it gives CASRQQGAASQPQHF. Based on the CDR3 plus reference TRBV2 and TRBJ1-5, the full variable domain is EPEVTQTPSHQVTQMGQEVILRCVPISNHLYFYWYRQILGQKVEFLVSFYNNEISEKSEIFDDQFSVERPDGSNFTLKIRSTKLEDSAMYFCASRQQGAASQPQHFGDGTRLSIL.

The chain employs TRBV27 and TRBJ2-1, with 9 bases matching TRBD1. The CDR3 length is 13 residues. Trimming took 8 bases from V and 2 from J; bases not matched to a gene: 1. CDR1 and CDR2 (germline): MNHEY, SMNVEV (reference sequence). DNA for the CDR3: TGTGCCAGCCGGGACAGGGCCTACAATGAGCAGTTCTTC. This codes for CASRDRAYNEQFF.

This chain uses TRBV2 with TRBJ2-5; tentative D call: TRBD1 (6 bases). CDR3 length: 13 residues. CDR1 is SNHLY and CDR2 is FYNNEI in the germline V gene. Deletions cut 5 bases from V and 5 bases from J, with 12 bases between. The CDR3 loop reads CASSSDSGETQYF. As DNA, the CDR3 is TGTGCCAGCAGTTCGGACAGTGGTGAGACCCAGTACTTC.

The chain carries TRBV12-3 or TRBV12-4 and TRBJ1-6; D gene ambiguous. V lost 3 bases and J lost 7, with 7 bases in between. The CDR3 is 13 residues long. The CDR3 coding sequence is TGTGCCAGCAGTTTGTCGGTCAATTCACCCCTCCACTTT. Translation: CASSLSVNSPLHF.

This chain connects TRBV30 to TRBJ1-4; D may be TRBD1 (6 bases). Trimming pared 5 bases from V and 5 bases from J, leaving 21 bases between. There are 16 residues in the CDR3. Germline CDR1 is GTSNPN and CDR2 is SVGIG (reference sequence). CDR3 sequence: CAWATGLGAGNEKLFF. The CDR3 nucleotides are TGTGCCTGGGCCACTGGACTGGGGGCAGGAAATGAAAAACTGTTTTTT.

The chain employs TRBV11-2 and TRBJ2-5; unclear D gene. Deletions cut 5 bases from V and 5 bases from J, with 18 bases between. Per the germline V gene, CDR1 is SGHAT and CDR2 is FQNNGV. This CDR3 has 15 amino acids. The chain's CDR3 is CASSQLLEAGETQYF. CDR3 coding DNA: TGTGCCAGCAGCCAACTCCTCGAAGCCGGGGAGACCCAGTACTTC.

This sequence joins TRBV12-3 or TRBV12-4 and TRBJ2-1, with TRBD2 as a possible D gene (5 bases). Trimming removed 5 bases from V and 8 bases from J, with 10 bases in between. This CDR3 is built from 12 residues. CDR3 nucleotides: TGTGCCAGCAGTCCAAACGGGGATGAGCAGTTCTTC. As protein: CASSPNGDEQFF.

The chain's CDR3 is CASSRGLAGEGTQYF. The CDR3 region has the DNA TGTGCCAGCAGCCGGGGACTAGCGGGAGAAGGTACGCAGTATTTT. V gene TRBV3-1 (or the pseudogene TRBV3-2) combines with J gene TRBJ2-3, with 14 positions matching TRBD2. Per germline, CDR1 LGHDT and CDR2 YNNKEL (reference sequence). This CDR3 is built from 15 residues. The ends lost 4 bases at V and 8 bases at J; junction bases unmatched: 5.

The V and J genes are TRBV6-5 and TRBJ2-3; TRBD2 matches 8 bases. This CDR3 is 14 amino acids long. Germline trimming cut 11 bases from V and 2 bases from J; bases unmatched to any gene: 9. Per the germline V gene, CDR1 is MNHEY and CDR2 is SVGAGI. The CDR3 sequence is CAGRQRGNTDTQYF. The CDR3 bases are TGTGCCGGCCGTCAGCGGGGGAACACAGATACGCAGTATTTT.

The chain links TRBV13 to TRBJ2-1; 9 bases fit TRBD2. The ends lost 7 bases at V and 10 bases at J; junction bases unmatched: 11. Germline loops: CDR1 PRHDT, CDR2 FYEKMQ (reference sequence). There are 14 residues in the CDR3. The CDR3 region is CASIVSGSFKEQFF. The CDR3 DNA reads as TGTGCCAGCATCGTTAGCGGGAGTTTCAAAGAGCAGTTCTTC.

The chain recombines TRBV27 with TRBJ2-7; the D gene is possibly TRBD1 (5 bases). Trimming removed 1 base at V and 2 bases at J, with 12 bases between. Germline V gene data show CDR1 as MNHEY and CDR2 as SMNVEV (reference sequence). The CDR3 covers 15 residues. The CDR3 reads CASSLFPTATYEQYF. In DNA, the CDR3 is TGTGCCAGCAGTTTATTCCCGACAGCGACCTACGAGCAGTACTTC.

The sample holds one count of this clone. The V call is TRBV9, the J call TRBJ2-1; 7 bases agree with TRBD2. The CDR3 contains 16 residues. V dropped 1 base and J dropped 5; count of bases not matched to a gene: 9. Germline V gives CDR1 SGDLS, CDR2 YYNGEE. The CDR3 coding sequence is TGTGCCAGCAGCGTATTGGGGGAGGGCGGGCACAATGAGCAGTTCTTC. Protein product: CASSVLGEGGHNEQFF. Using reference TRBV9 and TRBJ2-1 for the parts outside the CDR3, the full variable domain is DSGVTQTPKHLITATGQRVTLRCSPRSGDLSVYWYQQSLDQGLQFLIQYYNGEERAKGNILERFSAQQFPDLHSELNLSSLELGDSALYFCASSVLGEGGHNEQFFGPGTRLTVL.

J is TRBJ1-2 and V is TRBV6-5; 10 bases match TRBD1. V was clipped by 2 bases and J by 3 bases; unmatched bases: 3. The CDR3 contains 15 residues. Germline loops: CDR1 MNHEY, CDR2 SVGAGI. The CDR3 loop reads CASSYDRGQHYGYTF. The CDR3 region has the DNA TGTGCCAGCAGTTACGACAGGGGGCAGCACTATGGCTACACCTTC.

The V call is TRBV5-1, the J call TRBJ2-7; D is uncertain. This CDR3 has 12 amino acids. Germline V lookup: CDR1 SGHRS, CDR2 YFSETQ. Trimming removed 4 bases from V and 2 bases from J, with 7 bases in between. In DNA form, the CDR3 reads TGCGCCAGCAGCCTCTCCCCCTACGAGCAGTACTTC. Translation gives CASSLSPYEQYF.

This rearrangement joins TRBV19 to TRBJ2-3; D possibly corresponds to TRBD2 (5 bases). This CDR3 is 16 amino acids long. Trimming stripped 3 bases from V and 2 bases from J, with 15 bases between. Germline V gene sequence: CDR1 LNHDA, CDR2 SQIVND (reference sequence). CDR3 in DNA: TGTGCCAGTAGTATGAGTGGGAGCGCCTACACAGATACGCAGTATTTT. As protein: CASSMSGSAYTDTQYF.

The chain links TRBV9 to TRBJ1-2, with 10 positions matching TRBD1. The CDR3 is made up of 13 amino acids. Germline CDR1 is SGDLS and CDR2 is YYNGEE. Trimming at V came to 4 bases and at J to 8 bases, leaving 5 bases not matched to a gene. The CDR3 DNA reads TGTGCCAGCAGCACCGGGACAGGGGAAGGCTACACCTTC. This codes for CASSTGTGEGYTF.